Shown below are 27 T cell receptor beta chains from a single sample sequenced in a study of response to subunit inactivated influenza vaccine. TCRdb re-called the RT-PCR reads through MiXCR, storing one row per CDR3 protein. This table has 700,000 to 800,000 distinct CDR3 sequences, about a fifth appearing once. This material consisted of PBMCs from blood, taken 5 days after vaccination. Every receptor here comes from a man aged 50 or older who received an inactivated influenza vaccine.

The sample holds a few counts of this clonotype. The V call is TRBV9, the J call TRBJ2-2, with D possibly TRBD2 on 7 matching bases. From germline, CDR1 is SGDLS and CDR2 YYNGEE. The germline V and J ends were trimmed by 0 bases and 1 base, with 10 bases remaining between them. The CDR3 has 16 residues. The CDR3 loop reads CASSVAGGLNTGELFF. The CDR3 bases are TGTGCCAGCAGCGTAGCGGGGGGCCTGAACACCGGGGAGCTGTTTTTT. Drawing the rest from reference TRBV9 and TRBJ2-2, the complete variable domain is DSGVTQTPKHLITATGQRVTLRCSPRSGDLSVYWYQQSLDQGLQFLIQYYNGEERAKGNILERFSAQQFPDLHSELNLSSLELGDSALYFCASSVAGGLNTGELFFGEGSRLTVL.

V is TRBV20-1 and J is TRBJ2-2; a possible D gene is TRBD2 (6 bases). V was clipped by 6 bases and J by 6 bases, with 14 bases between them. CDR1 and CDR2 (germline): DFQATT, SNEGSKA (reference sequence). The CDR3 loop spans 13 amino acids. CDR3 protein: CSAPPDYAGELFF. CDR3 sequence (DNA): TGCAGTGCACCGCCGGACTATGCCGGGGAGCTGTTTTTT.

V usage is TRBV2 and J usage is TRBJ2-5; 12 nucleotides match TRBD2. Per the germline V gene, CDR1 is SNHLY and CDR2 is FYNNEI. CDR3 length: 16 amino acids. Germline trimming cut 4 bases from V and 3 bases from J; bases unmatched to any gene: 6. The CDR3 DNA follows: TGTGCCAGCAGTGTTGGCCGACTAGCGGGAGAAGAGACCCAGTACTTC. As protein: CASSVGRLAGEETQYF.

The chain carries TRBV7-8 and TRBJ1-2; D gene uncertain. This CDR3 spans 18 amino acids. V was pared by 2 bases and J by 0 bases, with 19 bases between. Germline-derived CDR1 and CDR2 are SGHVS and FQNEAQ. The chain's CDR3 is CASSLLSTAAASNYGYTF. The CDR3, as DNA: TGTGCCAGCAGCTTACTTTCGACCGCCGCCGCTTCTAACTATGGCTACACCTTC. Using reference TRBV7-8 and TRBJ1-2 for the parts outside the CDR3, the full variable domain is GAGVSQSPRYKVAKRGQDVALRCDPISGHVSLFWYQQALGQGPEFLTYFQNEAQLDKSGLPSDRFFAERPEGSVSTLKIQRTQQEDSAVYLCASSLLSTAAASNYGYTFGSGTRLTVV.

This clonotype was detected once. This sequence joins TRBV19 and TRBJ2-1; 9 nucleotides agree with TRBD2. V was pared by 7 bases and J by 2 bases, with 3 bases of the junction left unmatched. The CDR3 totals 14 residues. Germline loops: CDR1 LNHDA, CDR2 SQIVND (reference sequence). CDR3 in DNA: TGTGCCAGTAAAGGCGGGAGGGCCTACAATGAGCAGTTCTTC. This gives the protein CASKGGRAYNEQFF.

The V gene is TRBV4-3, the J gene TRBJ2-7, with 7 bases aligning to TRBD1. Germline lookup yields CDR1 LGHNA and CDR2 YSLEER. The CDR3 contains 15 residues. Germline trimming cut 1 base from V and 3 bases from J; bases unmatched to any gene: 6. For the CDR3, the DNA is TGCGCCAGCAGCCAAGGGCCGACAGGGCTCTACGAGCAGTACTTC. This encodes CASSQGPTGLYEQYF.

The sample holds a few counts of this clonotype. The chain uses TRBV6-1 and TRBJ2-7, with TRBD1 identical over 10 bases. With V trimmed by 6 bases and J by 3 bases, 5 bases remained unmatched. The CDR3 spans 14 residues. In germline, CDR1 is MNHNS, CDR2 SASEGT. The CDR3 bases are TGTGCCAGCAGACCGGGACAGGGGTTCTACGAGCAGTACTTC. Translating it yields CASRPGQGFYEQYF.

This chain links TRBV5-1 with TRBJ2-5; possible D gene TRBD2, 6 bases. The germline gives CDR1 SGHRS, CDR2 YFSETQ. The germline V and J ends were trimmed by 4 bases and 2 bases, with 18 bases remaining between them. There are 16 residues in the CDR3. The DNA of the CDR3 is TGCGCCAGCAGCGGCGGACTAAGTGCGGGGCAAGAGACCCAGTACTTC. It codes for CASSGGLSAGQETQYF.

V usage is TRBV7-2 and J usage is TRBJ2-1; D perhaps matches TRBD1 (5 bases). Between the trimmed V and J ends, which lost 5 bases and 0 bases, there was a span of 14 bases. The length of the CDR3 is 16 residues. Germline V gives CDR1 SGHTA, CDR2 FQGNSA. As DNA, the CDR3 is TGTGCCAGCAGCCCCGTCAGGGCGAGCTCCTACAATGAGCAGTTCTTC. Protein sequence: CASSPVRASSYNEQFF.

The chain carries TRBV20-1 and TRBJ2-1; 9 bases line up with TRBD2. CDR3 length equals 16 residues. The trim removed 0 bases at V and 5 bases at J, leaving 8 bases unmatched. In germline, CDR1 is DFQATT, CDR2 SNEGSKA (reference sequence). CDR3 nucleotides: TGCAGTGCTAGAGATTGGCGACTAGCGGAAAACAATGAGCAGTTCTTC. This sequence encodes CSARDWRLAENNEQFF.

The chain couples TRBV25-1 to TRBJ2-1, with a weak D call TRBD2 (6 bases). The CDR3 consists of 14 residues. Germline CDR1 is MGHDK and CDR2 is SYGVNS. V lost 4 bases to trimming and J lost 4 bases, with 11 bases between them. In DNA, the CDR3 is TGTGCCAGCAGTGCCAACGGAGGGTACAATGAGCAGTTCTTC. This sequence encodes CASSANGGYNEQFF.

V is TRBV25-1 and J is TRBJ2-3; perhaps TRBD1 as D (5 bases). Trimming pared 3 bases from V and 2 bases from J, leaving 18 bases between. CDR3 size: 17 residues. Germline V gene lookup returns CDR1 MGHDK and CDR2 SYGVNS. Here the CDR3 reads CASSDSRQSPHTDTQYF. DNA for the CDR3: TGTGCCAGCAGTGACTCGCGACAGTCTCCACACACAGATACGCAGTATTTT. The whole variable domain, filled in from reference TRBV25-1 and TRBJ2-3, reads EADIYQTPRYLVIGTGKKITLECSQTMGHDKMYWYQQDPGMELHLIHYSYGVNSTEKGDLSSESTVSRIRTEHFPLTLESARPSHTSQYLCASSDSRQSPHTDTQYFGPGTRLTVL.

In nucleotides, the CDR3 is TGTGCCAGCAGCTTAGATCATGGAAGCGATGAGCAGTTCTTC. It codes for CASSLDHGSDEQFF. The chain is built from TRBV7-9 and TRBJ2-1, with D unclear. The CDR3 spans 14 residues. Germline V gene sequence: CDR1 SEHNR, CDR2 FQNEAQ (reference sequence). V was clipped by 1 base and J by 8 bases, with 12 bases between them.

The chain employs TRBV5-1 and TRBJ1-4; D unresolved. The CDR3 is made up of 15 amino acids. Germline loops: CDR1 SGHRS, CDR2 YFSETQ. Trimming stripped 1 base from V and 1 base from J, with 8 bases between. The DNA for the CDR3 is TGCGCCAGCAGCTTGCAAGCCGGAACTAATGAAAAACTGTTTTTT. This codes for CASSLQAGTNEKLFF.

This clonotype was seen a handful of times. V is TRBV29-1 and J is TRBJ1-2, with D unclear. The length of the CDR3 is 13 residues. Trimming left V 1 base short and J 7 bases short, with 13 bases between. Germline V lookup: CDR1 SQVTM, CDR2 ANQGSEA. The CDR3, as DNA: TGCAGCGTTGAAGCTTCCTGGGGTGGTGGCTACACCTTC. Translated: CSVEASWGGGYTF.

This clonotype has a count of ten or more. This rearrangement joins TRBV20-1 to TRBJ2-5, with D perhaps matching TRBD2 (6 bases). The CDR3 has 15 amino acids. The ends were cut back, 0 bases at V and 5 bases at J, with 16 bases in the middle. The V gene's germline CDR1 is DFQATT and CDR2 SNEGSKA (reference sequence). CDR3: CSARDIRRDWETQYF. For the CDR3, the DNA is TGCAGTGCTAGAGATATACGGAGGGATTGGGAGACCCAGTACTTC.

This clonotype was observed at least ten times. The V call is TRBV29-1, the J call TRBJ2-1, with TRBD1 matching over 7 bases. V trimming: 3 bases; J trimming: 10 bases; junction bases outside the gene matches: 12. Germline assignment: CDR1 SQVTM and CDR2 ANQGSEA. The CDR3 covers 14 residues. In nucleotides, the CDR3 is TGCAGCGTTGACTCTCAGGGGGTCAGGAAAGAGCAGTTCTTC. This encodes CSVDSQGVRKEQFF.

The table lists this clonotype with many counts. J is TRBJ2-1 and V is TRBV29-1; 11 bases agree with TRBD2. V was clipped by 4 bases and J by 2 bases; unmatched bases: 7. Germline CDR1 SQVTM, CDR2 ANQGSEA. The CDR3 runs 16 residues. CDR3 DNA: TGCAGCGTTGTTCTAGCGACTAGCGGGGCCTACAATGAGCAGTTCTTC. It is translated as CSVVLATSGAYNEQFF.

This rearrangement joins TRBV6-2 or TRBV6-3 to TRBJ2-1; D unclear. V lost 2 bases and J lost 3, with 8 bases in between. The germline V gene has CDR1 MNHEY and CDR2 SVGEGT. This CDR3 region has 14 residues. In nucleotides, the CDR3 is TGTGCCAGCAGTTACGACATTTACTACAATGAGCAGTTCTTC. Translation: CASSYDIYYNEQFF.

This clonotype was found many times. The CDR3 nucleotides are TGTGCCAGCGGTGTACAGGGGGCCAACACTGAAGCTTTCTTT. Encoded protein: CASGVQGANTEAFF. This sequence joins TRBV7-2 and TRBJ1-1; 9 nucleotides agree with TRBD1. The CDR3 has 14 amino acids. Germline assignment: CDR1 SGHTA and CDR2 FQGNSA. The V gene end was trimmed by 8 bases and the J gene end by 2 bases; junction bases not matched to a gene: 6.

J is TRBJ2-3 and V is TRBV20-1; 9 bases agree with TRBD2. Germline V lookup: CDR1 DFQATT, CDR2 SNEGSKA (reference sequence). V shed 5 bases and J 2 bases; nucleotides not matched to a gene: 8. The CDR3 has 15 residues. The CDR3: CSAAQAGGVTDTQYF. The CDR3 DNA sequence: TGCAGTGCTGCCCAAGCGGGAGGAGTCACAGATACGCAGTATTTT.

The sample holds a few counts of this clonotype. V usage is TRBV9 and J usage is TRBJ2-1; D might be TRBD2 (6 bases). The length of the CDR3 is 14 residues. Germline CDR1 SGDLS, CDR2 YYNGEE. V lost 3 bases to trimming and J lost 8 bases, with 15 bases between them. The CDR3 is CASSAISWGDEQFF. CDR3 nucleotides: TGTGCCAGCAGCGCCATCTCTTGGGGGGATGAGCAGTTCTTC.

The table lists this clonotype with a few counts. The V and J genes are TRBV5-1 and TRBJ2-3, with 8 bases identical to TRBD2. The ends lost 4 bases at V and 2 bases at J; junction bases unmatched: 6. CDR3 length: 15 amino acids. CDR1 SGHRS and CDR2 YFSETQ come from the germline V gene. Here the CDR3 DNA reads TGCGCCAGCAGCCCACGAGCGGGGGTCACAGATACGCAGTATTTT. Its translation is CASSPRAGVTDTQYF.

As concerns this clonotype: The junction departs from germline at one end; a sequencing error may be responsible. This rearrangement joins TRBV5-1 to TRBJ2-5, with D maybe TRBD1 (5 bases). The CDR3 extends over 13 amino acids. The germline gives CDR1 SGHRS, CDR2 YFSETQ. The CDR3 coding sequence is TGCGCCAGCAGCTTGGAACTAACAGGAACGTGGTGGTTC. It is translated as CASSLELTGTWWF. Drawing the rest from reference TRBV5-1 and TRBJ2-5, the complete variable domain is KAGVTQTPRYLIKTRGQQVTLSCSPISGHRSVSWYQQTPGQGLQFLFEYFSETQRNKGNFPGRFSGRQFSNSRSEMNVSTLELGDSALYLCASSLELTGTWWFGPGTRLLVL.

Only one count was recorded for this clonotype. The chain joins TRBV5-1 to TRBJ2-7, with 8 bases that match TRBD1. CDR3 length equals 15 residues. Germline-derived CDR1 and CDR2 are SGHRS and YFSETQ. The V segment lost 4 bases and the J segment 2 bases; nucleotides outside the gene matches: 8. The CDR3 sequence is CASSLQGEVTYEQYF. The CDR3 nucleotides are TGCGCCAGCAGCCTACAGGGGGAAGTGACCTACGAGCAGTACTTC.

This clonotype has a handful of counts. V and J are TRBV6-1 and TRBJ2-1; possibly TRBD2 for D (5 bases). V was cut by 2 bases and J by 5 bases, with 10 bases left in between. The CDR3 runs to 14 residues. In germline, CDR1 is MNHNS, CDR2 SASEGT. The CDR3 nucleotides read TGTGCCAGCAGTGAATTTTCGGGGAACAATGAGCAGTTCTTC. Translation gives CASSEFSGNNEQFF.

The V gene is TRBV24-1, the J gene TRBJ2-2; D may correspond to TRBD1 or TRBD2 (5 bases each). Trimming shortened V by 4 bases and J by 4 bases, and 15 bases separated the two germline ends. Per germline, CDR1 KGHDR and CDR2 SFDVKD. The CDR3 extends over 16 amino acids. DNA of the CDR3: TGTGCCACCAGTGACCCAGGGCGTGGGGGCACCGGGGAGCTGTTTTTT. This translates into CATSDPGRGGTGELFF.